This T cell receptor (beta chain) was profiled in a study of blood T cell repertoires in COVID-19. About the research overall: From T cells, B-cell-depleted T cells, or PBMCs came the material, which was cDNA or gDNA.

How the authors handled the data: Nucleated cell counts were estimated from reference gene primer amplification. Profiling relied on immunoSEQ multiplex PCR, and the TCRdb table lists in-frame clones only, not all of them. D and trimming were read from the DNA, whereas the V and J calls and clone size are those reported in that table. The sample holds about 180,000 clones, roughly 84% seen once. The germline CDR1 and CDR2 sequences are SGHNT and YYREEE (reference sequence). V lost 4 bases and J lost 4; bases outside the gene matches: 8. The CDR3 covers 16 residues. The V and J genes are TRBV5-4 and TRBJ2-1; 10 bases map to TRBD2. The sample was peripheral blood. This clonotype was sampled from a man aged 50 to 60 with active or convalescent COVID-19. The CDR3 sequence is CASSAIAGGTYNEQFF. Written as DNA, the CDR3 is TGTGCCAGCAGCGCAATAGCGGGGGGCACTTACAATGAGCAGTTCTTC. Full variable domain (remainder filled in from reference TRBV5-4 and TRBJ2-1): ETGVTQSPTHLIKTRGQQVTLRCSSQSGHNTVSWYQQALGQGPQFIFQYYREEENGRGNFPPRFSGLQFPNYSSELNVNALELDDSALYLCASSAIAGGTYNEQFFGPGTRLTVL.